The 13 T cell receptor beta chains in this list originate from one sample, sequenced in a study of T-cell reconstitution after alpha-beta-depleted transplantation in children. During its preparation, the TCRbeta library received unique molecular identifiers. TCRdb re-called the PCR reads with MiXCR, one entry per CDR3 protein. The repertoire holds roughly 100,000 distinct CDR3 sequences, under 7% seen once, with roughly 6.1% in the top ten. The material sequenced was PBMCs, mostly from graft donor cells, taken 60 days after TCRalphabeta/CD19-depleted stem cell transplant. The source of these receptors is a female patient under 10 years old who had a stem cell transplant for Fanconi anemia, so the T cells may come from the graft donor.

The chain uses TRBV12-3 or TRBV12-4 and TRBJ1-6; 10 nucleotides align to TRBD1. The CDR3 totals 16 residues. Trimming took 1 base from V and 8 from J; bases not matched to a gene: 5. The CDR3 nucleotides read TGTGCCAGCAGTTTAGGGACAGGGGGTTTCGATTCACCCCTCCACTTT. Translating it yields CASSLGTGGFDSPLHF.

This clonotype was seen ten or more times. The chain joins TRBV7-9 to TRBJ2-1; 7 bases are a match to TRBD1. CDR1 and CDR2 from the germline V gene are SEHNR and FQNEAQ (reference sequence). CDR3 size: 12 residues. Losses at the gene ends were 10 bases for V and 6 bases for J; bases not matched to a gene: 6. The CDR3 region has the DNA TGTGCCACGACGGACAGGCTCAATGAGCAGTTCTTC. It yields the protein CATTDRLNEQFF. Looking up the rest from reference TRBV7-9 and TRBJ2-1 gives the full variable domain: DTGVSQNPRHKITKRGQNVTFRCDPISEHNRLYWYRQTLGQGPEFLTYFQNEAQLEKSRLLSDRFSAERPKGSFSTLEIQRTEQGDSAMYLCATTDRLNEQFFGPGTRLTVL.

A remark on this clonotype: It is likely a read error, because the conserved phenylalanine at the end of the CDR3 is missing. The chain joins TRBV6-4 to TRBJ2-1, with D perhaps being TRBD1 or TRBD2 (5 bases each). V shed 3 bases and J shed 5 bases, with 8 bases lying between them. Germline-derived CDR1 and CDR2 are MRHNA and SNTAGT. This CDR3 is 13 amino acids long. CDR3 amino acids: CASSEGTNNEQFI. CDR3 bases: TGTGCCAGCAGTGAGGGGACCAACAATGAGCAGTTCATC.

The chain carries TRBV29-1 and TRBJ2-7; 10 bases are a match to TRBD1. The germline V gene has CDR1 SQVTM and CDR2 ANQGSEA. This CDR3 spans 12 amino acids. V shed 4 bases, J shed 6 bases, and the junction held 3 bases outside the gene matches. The CDR3 sequence is CSVGQGAGEQYF. The CDR3 DNA follows: TGCAGCGTTGGACAGGGGGCCGGCGAGCAGTACTTC.

Many counts were recorded for this clonotype. V is TRBV29-1 and J is TRBJ2-5; D unclear. The CDR3 extends over 10 amino acids. Trimming pared 1 base from V and 6 bases from J, leaving 3 bases between. CDR1 is SQVTM, CDR2 ANQGSEA, per germline. DNA for the CDR3: TGCAGCGTTGAAGGGAAGACCCAGTACTTC. This translates into CSVEGKTQYF.

There are many counts of this clonotype. V is TRBV7-2 and J is TRBJ2-1, with TRBD2 matching over 9 bases. The CDR3 contains 15 residues. V trimming: 0 bases; J trimming: 7 bases; junction bases outside the gene matches: 4. Germline V lookup: CDR1 SGHTA, CDR2 FQGNSA. The CDR3: CASSLAAGGPNEQFF. In nucleotides, the CDR3 is TGTGCCAGCAGCTTAGCGGCGGGGGGGCCAAATGAGCAGTTCTTC.

The chain has TRBV12-3 or TRBV12-4 and TRBJ1-1; no reliable D call. Deletions cut 1 base from V and 3 bases from J, with 12 bases between. The CDR3 is made up of 15 amino acids. Here the CDR3 DNA reads TGTGCCAGCAGTTTAGAGGGTTACGGAGACACTGAAGCTTTCTTT. This translates into CASSLEGYGDTEAFF.

The V and J genes are TRBV9 and TRBJ2-6; D remains unclear. V lost 3 bases, J lost 3 bases, and 13 bases lay in between. CDR3 length: 16 amino acids. Per the germline V gene, CDR1 is SGDLS and CDR2 is YYNGEE. The CDR3 nucleotides are TGTGCCAGCAGCGCCCTCTTGTACGGTGGGGCCAACGTCCTGACTTTC. This gives the protein CASSALLYGGANVLTF. Full variable domain (remainder filled in from reference TRBV9 and TRBJ2-6): DSGVTQTPKHLITATGQRVTLRCSPRSGDLSVYWYQQSLDQGLQFLIQYYNGEERAKGNILERFSAQQFPDLHSELNLSSLELGDSALYFCASSALLYGGANVLTFGAGSRLTVL.

In its sample, this clonotype was seen many times. The chain uses TRBV4-1 and TRBJ2-3, with TRBD2 matching 14 bases. Per germline, CDR1 MGHRA and CDR2 YSYEKL. V trimming: 4 bases; J trimming: 3 bases; junction bases outside the gene matches: 6. This CDR3 region has 17 residues. CDR3 DNA: TGCGCCAGCAGCCGAGGACTAGCGGGGGGCACTACAGATACGCAGTATTTT. Protein product: CASSRGLAGGTTDTQYF.

This clonotype occurred a few times. The rearrangement joins TRBV18 to TRBJ1-6; D gene ambiguous. Trimming took off 2 bases at V and 0 bases at J, with 14 bases between the two ends. The CDR3 is 18 residues long. The germline V gene has CDR1 KGHSH and CDR2 LQKENI. DNA of the CDR3: TGTGCCAGCTCACCAGGGTGGACGGACCGCTCCTATAATTCACCCCTCCACTTT. Its translation: CASSPGWTDRSYNSPLHF.

This clonotype was seen ten or more times. The chain has TRBV5-4 and TRBJ2-2, with TRBD2 matching 9 bases. This CDR3 is 15 amino acids long. Germline values: CDR1 SGHNT, CDR2 YYREEE (reference sequence). J lost 4 bases, V lost 2 bases, and 3 bases had no gene match. DNA for the CDR3: TGTGCCAGCAGCTTTTCGACTAGCGGCACCGGGGAGCTGTTTTTT. Amino acids: CASSFSTSGTGELFF.

The CDR3: CASSRTWGKVTQYF. The CDR3 coding sequence is TGTGCCAGCTCACGGACGTGGGGCAAGGTTACGCAGTATTTT. The chain couples TRBV18 to TRBJ2-3, with a weak D call TRBD1 (5 bases). Germline V lookup: CDR1 KGHSH, CDR2 LQKENI. Trimming took 4 bases from V and 8 from J, leaving 16 bases between them. This CDR3 comprises 14 residues.

This clonotype was observed many times. The chain recombines TRBV10-2 with TRBJ1-1, with D unresolved. Germline-derived CDR1 and CDR2 are WSHSY and SAAADI. The CDR3 spans 11 residues. V shed 6 bases and J shed 0 bases, with 2 bases lying between them. The CDR3 sequence: CASRVNTEAFF. The CDR3 region has the DNA TGCGCCAGCAGGGTGAACACTGAAGCTTTCTTT.